A single sample gave rise to the 30 T cell receptor beta chains below, sequenced in a study of T-cell reconstitution after alpha-beta-depleted transplantation in children. This sample's TCRbeta library carried unique molecular identifier barcodes. One entry per CDR3 protein, called by TCRdb with MiXCR from the PCR reads. The repertoire consists of under 850,000 distinct CDR3 sequences, with around 13% occurring once and the leading ten covering approximately 0.8%. The material was PBMCs, obtained before TCRalphabeta/CD19-depleted stem cell transplant. The receptor set was obtained from a girl aged 2 to 10 with congenital amegakaryocytic thrombocytopenia, due to receive a stem cell transplant.

This clonotype was observed many times. The gene calls are TRBV28 and TRBJ1-1; D is unclear. This CDR3 region has 13 residues. Trimming shortened V by 3 bases and J by 1 base, and 6 bases separated the two germline ends. The germline CDR1 and CDR2 sequences are MDHEN and SYDVKM. This CDR3 is CASSFARNTEAFF. DNA for the CDR3: TGTGCCAGCAGTTTCGCCAGGAACACTGAAGCTTTCTTT.

CDR3 bases: TGTGCCAGCAGCGTAGAGGGGGCGAGAGGCTACACCTTC. Amino acid sequence: CASSVEGARGYTF. The rearrangement uses TRBV9 and TRBJ1-2, with 7 bases lining up with TRBD1. The CDR3 has 13 amino acids. Germline V CDR1 and CDR2: SGDLS, YYNGEE. V dropped 0 bases and J dropped 8; count of bases not matched to a gene: 4. Combining the CDR3 with reference TRBV9 and TRBJ1-2 gives the whole variable domain DSGVTQTPKHLITATGQRVTLRCSPRSGDLSVYWYQQSLDQGLQFLIQYYNGEERAKGNILERFSAQQFPDLHSELNLSSLELGDSALYFCASSVEGARGYTFGSGTRLTVV.

This clonotype was seen at least ten times. The chain couples TRBV28 to TRBJ2-3, with D possibly matching TRBD2 (5 bases). The germline V gene encodes CDR1 MDHEN and CDR2 SYDVKM. Trimming pared 10 bases from V and 8 bases from J, leaving 19 bases between. The CDR3 covers 13 residues. The CDR3 here is CATRRASAPTQYF. The CDR3 nucleotides are TGTGCCACTCGGCGGGCCTCGGCACCTACGCAGTATTTT.

The chain carries TRBV5-1 and TRBJ2-5; a weak D match, TRBD2 (6 bases). CDR3 length: 13 residues. Trimming took off 7 bases at V and 2 bases at J, with 12 bases between the two ends. Germline lookup yields CDR1 SGHRS and CDR2 YFSETQ. CDR3 protein: CASRLAKQETQYF. As DNA, the CDR3 is TGCGCCAGCCGCCTAGCGAAACAAGAGACCCAGTACTTC. The full variable domain, in which reference TRBV5-1 and TRBJ2-5 provide the parts outside the CDR3, is KAGVTQTPRYLIKTRGQQVTLSCSPISGHRSVSWYQQTPGQGLQFLFEYFSETQRNKGNFPGRFSGRQFSNSRSEMNVSTLELGDSALYLCASRLAKQETQYFGPGTRLLVL.

This clonotype was counted many times. The CDR3 bases are TGTGCCAGCAGTTCCCGTGGGGTCTTCACAGATACGCAGTATTTT. It yields the protein CASSSRGVFTDTQYF. This rearrangement joins TRBV12-3 or TRBV12-4 to TRBJ2-3; D ambiguous. The CDR3 totals 15 residues. V lost 4 bases to trimming and J lost 2 bases, with 13 bases between them.

V usage is TRBV29-1 and J usage is TRBJ1-1, with TRBD1 as a possible D gene (6 bases). The length of the CDR3 is 14 residues. Germline CDR1 SQVTM, CDR2 ANQGSEA. V lost 4 bases, J lost 1 base, and 13 bases lay in between. The DNA of the CDR3 is TGCAGCGTTGGGGGGGACACAACGAACACTGAAGCTTTCTTT. Its protein is CSVGGDTTNTEAFF.

The V and J genes are TRBV25-1 and TRBJ2-1; 7 bases map to TRBD2. After removal of 1 base from V and 9 bases from J, the junction contained 9 bases not matched to a gene. Per the germline V gene, CDR1 is MGHDK and CDR2 is SYGVNS. The CDR3 is 15 amino acids. CDR3: CASSELTGGIGEQFF. The CDR3 coding sequence is TGTGCCAGCAGTGAATTAACGGGAGGTATTGGTGAGCAGTTCTTC.

This clonotype was seen many times. The V call is TRBV27, the J call TRBJ2-1, with a weak D call TRBD2 (5 bases). Germline V gives CDR1 MNHEY, CDR2 SMNVEV (reference sequence). CDR3 length: 17 residues. Between the trimmed V and J ends, which lost 2 bases and 2 bases, there was a span of 16 bases. CDR3 residues: CASSLRRWGFTYNEQFF. As DNA, the CDR3 is TGTGCCAGCAGTTTAAGGAGGTGGGGTTTCACCTACAATGAGCAGTTCTTC.

This clonotype was detected only a few times. J is TRBJ2-3 and V is TRBV20-1, with 10 bases that match TRBD2. Germline values: CDR1 DFQATT, CDR2 SNEGSKA (reference sequence). With 5 bases clipped from V and 6 bases from J, the junction kept 8 bases outside the gene matches. This CDR3 contains 14 residues. The chain's CDR3 is CSAGEREGLDTQYF. For the CDR3, the DNA is TGCAGTGCTGGGGAGCGGGAGGGCCTTGATACGCAGTATTTT.

V and J are TRBV18 and TRBJ2-5, with D maybe TRBD2 (5 bases). V dropped 5 bases and J dropped 4 bases, with 11 bases sitting between them. In germline, CDR1 is KGHSH, CDR2 LQKENI. This CDR3 contains 13 residues. This CDR3 is CASSTTRGETQYF. The CDR3 region has the DNA TGTGCCAGCTCAACCACTAGAGGAGAGACCCAGTACTTC.

A few counts support this clonotype. The chain uses TRBV10-3 and TRBJ1-4, with D unresolved. The CDR3 has 16 residues. Trimming left V 0 bases short and J 4 bases short, with 12 bases between. Germline CDR1 is ENHRY and CDR2 is SYGVKD. The CDR3 sequence: CAISESPGKNNEKLFF. CDR3 DNA sequence: TGTGCCATCAGTGAGTCCCCCGGGAAAAATAATGAAAAACTGTTTTTT.

This clonotype was picked up many times. CDR3 protein: CSARVLYGYTF. The CDR3, as DNA: TGCAGTGCTAGAGTCCTCTATGGCTACACCTTC. The V call is TRBV20-1, the J call TRBJ1-2; no reliable D call. This CDR3 has 11 residues. V was shortened by 1 base and J by 4 bases, with 4 bases between the two germline ends. Germline-derived CDR1 and CDR2 are DFQATT and SNEGSKA (reference sequence).

This clonotype has ten or more counts. The chain combines TRBV12-3 or TRBV12-4 with TRBJ2-5; D possibly corresponds to TRBD1 (8 bases). V was clipped by 6 bases and J by 1 base, with 15 bases between them. The CDR3 covers 15 residues. DNA for the CDR3: TGTGCCAGCAGAGAGAGCGGGACAGGCCAAGAGACCCAGTACTTC. Translating it yields CASRESGTGQETQYF.

Regarding this clonotype: With a much larger clone just one base away, this may be a read error. This chain uses TRBV7-7 with TRBJ2-3; TRBD2 matches at 9 bases. CDR3 length: 14 amino acids. The germline V gene has CDR1 SSHAT and CDR2 FNYEAQ (reference sequence). CDR3 DNA sequence: TGTGCCAGGAGCTCACGACTAGCGGCAGATACGCAGTATTTT. As protein: CARSSRLAADTQYF.

This clonotype was recorded many times. This sequence joins TRBV7-9 and TRBJ2-1; D is unclear. The length of the CDR3 is 12 residues. V lost 3 bases and J lost 6, with 6 bases in between. Germline CDR1 is SEHNR and CDR2 is FQNEAQ (reference sequence). The CDR3 protein is CASSLARNEQFF. In nucleotides, the CDR3 is TGTGCCAGCAGCTTGGCCCGCAATGAGCAGTTCTTC.

This clonotype came up many times. The chain joins TRBV6-5 to TRBJ2-2, with 7 nucleotides matching TRBD2. V lost 4 bases, J lost 5 bases, and 7 bases stayed unmatched. Germline V lookup: CDR1 MNHEY, CDR2 SVGAGI. This CDR3 spans 15 amino acids. CDR3 loop: CASSSRTRETGELFF. DNA for the CDR3: TGTGCCAGCAGTTCTCGGACTAGGGAGACCGGGGAGCTGTTTTTT.

The V call is TRBV12-3 or TRBV12-4, the J call TRBJ2-7; D might be TRBD2 (6 bases). CDR3 length: 14 amino acids. The V end lost 3 bases, the J end lost 7 bases, and 16 bases lay between the germline ends. CDR3 coding DNA: TGTGCCAGCAGTTTTGCGGGATACCCTAGGGAGCAGTACTTC. The encoded protein is CASSFAGYPREQYF.

This clonotype turned up a few times. The chain is built from TRBV7-9 and TRBJ2-1; 13 bases map to TRBD2. CDR3 length equals 16 residues. From germline, CDR1 is SEHNR and CDR2 FQNEAQ (reference sequence). The V segment lost 5 bases and the J segment 4 bases; nucleotides outside the gene matches: 5. The CDR3 spells CASSPQLAGGYNEQFF. DNA for the CDR3: TGTGCCAGCAGCCCCCAACTAGCGGGAGGGTACAATGAGCAGTTCTTC.

In its sample, this clonotype was seen many times. The V call is TRBV15, the J call TRBJ2-7; the D gene is possibly TRBD2 (5 bases). Per the germline V gene, CDR1 is LNHNV and CDR2 is YYDKDF (reference sequence). Trimming removed 6 bases at V and 4 bases at J, with 10 bases between. This CDR3 contains 12 residues. The CDR3, as DNA: TGTGCCACCAGTCAACTAGGGTACGAGCAGTACTTC. Translated: CATSQLGYEQYF.

This clonotype was seen repeatedly, ten times or more. The rearrangement uses TRBV9 and TRBJ2-7, with 7 nucleotides matching TRBD2. Germline CDR1 and CDR2: SGDLS and YYNGEE. CDR3 length: 15 amino acids. V dropped 0 bases and J dropped 0; count of bases not matched to a gene: 3. Written as DNA, the CDR3 is TGTGCCAGCAGCGTAGGAGCGGGACTCTCCTACGAGCAGTACTTC. It yields the protein CASSVGAGLSYEQYF. Using reference TRBV9 and TRBJ2-7 for the parts outside the CDR3, the full variable domain is DSGVTQTPKHLITATGQRVTLRCSPRSGDLSVYWYQQSLDQGLQFLIQYYNGEERAKGNILERFSAQQFPDLHSELNLSSLELGDSALYFCASSVGAGLSYEQYFGPGTRLTVT.

The V call is TRBV14, the J call TRBJ1-1; D might be TRBD1 (5 bases). V lost 2 bases, J lost 0 bases, and 10 bases lay in between. The CDR3 totals 15 residues. Germline V gene sequence: CDR1 SGHDN, CDR2 FVKESK. The CDR3 bases are TGTGCCAGCAGCCAAATGACAGCAATGAACACTGAAGCTTTCTTT. Protein product: CASSQMTAMNTEAFF.

This clonotype came up many times. The chain is built from TRBV5-6 and TRBJ2-1; 10 positions agree with TRBD2. Germline lookup yields CDR1 SGHDT and CDR2 YYEEEE. The CDR3 is 21 residues long. The J segment lost 3 bases and the V segment lost 0 bases, leaving 18 bases of the junction unmatched. CDR3 region: CASSLVSGVYELAGSYNEQFF. The CDR3 nucleotides are TGTGCCAGCAGCTTGGTGTCAGGGGTTTATGAACTAGCGGGGAGCTACAATGAGCAGTTCTTC. Together with reference TRBV5-6 and TRBJ2-1, the CDR3 gives the full variable domain: DAGVTQSPTHLIKTRGQQVTLRCSPKSGHDTVSWYQQALGQGPQFIFQYYEEEERQRGNFPDRFSGHQFPNYSSELNVNALLLGDSALYLCASSLVSGVYELAGSYNEQFFGPGTRLTVL.

The chain joins TRBV19 to TRBJ1-5; D perhaps matches TRBD1 (5 bases). CDR1 is LNHDA and CDR2 is SQIVND in the germline V gene (reference sequence). V lost 6 bases and J lost 3, with 6 bases in between. The CDR3 runs 12 residues. CDR3 residues: CASRGANQPQHF. CDR3 in DNA: TGTGCCAGTAGAGGGGCCAATCAGCCCCAGCATTTT.

In this sample, this clonotype turned up a few times. The chain links TRBV12-3 or TRBV12-4 to TRBJ2-7; TRBD1 agrees at 8 bases. With V trimmed by 0 bases and J by 7 bases, 2 bases remained unmatched. This CDR3 has 13 amino acids. The CDR3 DNA follows: TGTGCCAGCAGTTTAGCGACAGGGGAAGAGCAGTACTTC. It codes for CASSLATGEEQYF.

This clonotype was detected a few times. The DNA of the CDR3 is TGCAGCGTGCCCATTGGGTACAATGAGCAGTTCTTC. It translates to CSVPIGYNEQFF. The chain couples TRBV29-1 to TRBJ2-1; no clear D gene. V was pared by 6 bases and J by 4 bases, with 10 bases between. Germline CDR1 and CDR2: SQVTM and ANQGSEA. This CDR3 has 12 amino acids.

In this sample, this clonotype turned up many times. DNA of the CDR3: TGCGCCAGCAGGAATCCGGGAGGACCCTACAATGAGCAGTTCTTC. As protein: CASRNPGGPYNEQFF. J is TRBJ2-1 and V is TRBV10-2; 7 nucleotides match TRBD2. Germline V gene lookup returns CDR1 WSHSY and CDR2 SAAADI. V was clipped by 6 bases and J by 2 bases; unmatched bases: 7. The CDR3 extends over 15 amino acids.

This clonotype was picked up many times. This chain joins TRBV20-1 and TRBJ2-1; D call uncertain. V was clipped by 5 bases and J by 2 bases, with 13 bases between them. The V gene's germline CDR1 is DFQATT and CDR2 SNEGSKA (reference sequence). There are 14 residues in the CDR3. The CDR3: CSAPGILAYNEQFF. The CDR3 coding sequence is TGCAGTGCTCCCGGCATCCTCGCCTACAATGAGCAGTTCTTC.

This clonotype was seen ten or more times. The chain uses TRBV6-5 and TRBJ2-2, with a possible D match to TRBD2 (5 bases). Germline CDR1 reads MNHEY; CDR2 reads SVGAGI. Trimming took off 2 bases at V and 1 base at J, with 20 bases between the two ends. The CDR3 totals 19 residues. The chain's CDR3 is CASSYAPPFRAGNTGELFF. CDR3 nucleotide sequence: TGTGCCAGCAGTTACGCACCCCCCTTCCGCGCGGGGAACACCGGGGAGCTGTTTTTT.

The genes are TRBV5-1 and TRBJ2-7, with TRBD1 matching 9 bases. Germline V gene sequence: CDR1 SGHRS, CDR2 YFSETQ. CDR3 length equals 13 residues. V lost 4 bases to trimming and J lost 6 bases; unmatched junction nucleotides: 5. CDR3 amino acids: CASSGQGSLEQYF. CDR3 in DNA: TGCGCCAGCAGCGGACAGGGGTCCCTCGAGCAGTACTTC.

This clonotype was detected ten times or more. The rearrangement uses TRBV3-1 and TRBJ1-1; possibly TRBD1 for D (5 bases). CDR1 is LGHDT, CDR2 YNNKEL, per germline (reference sequence). CDR3 length equals 14 residues. Trimming removed 1 base at V and 2 bases at J, with 8 bases between. The CDR3 DNA sequence: TGTGCCAGCAGCCAAGGCAGGGTTAACACTGAAGCTTTCTTT. It yields the protein CASSQGRVNTEAFF.